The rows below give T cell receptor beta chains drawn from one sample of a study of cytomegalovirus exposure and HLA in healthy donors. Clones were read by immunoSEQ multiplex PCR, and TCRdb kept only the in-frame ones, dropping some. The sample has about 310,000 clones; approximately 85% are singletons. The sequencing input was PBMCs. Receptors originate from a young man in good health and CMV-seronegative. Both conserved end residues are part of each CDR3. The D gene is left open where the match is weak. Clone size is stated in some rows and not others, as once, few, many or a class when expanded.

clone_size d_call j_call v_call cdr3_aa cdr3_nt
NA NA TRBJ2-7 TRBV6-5 CASSYSNGQIYEQYF TGTGCCAGCAGTTACAGTAATGGACAGATCTACGAGCAGTACTTC
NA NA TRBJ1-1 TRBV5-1 CASSPPGGNTEAFF TGCGCCAGCAGCCCACCCGGGGGGAACACTGAAGCTTTCTTT
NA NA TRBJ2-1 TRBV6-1 CASSDLGGNYNEQFF TGTGCCAGCAGTGATCTCGGGGGAAACTACAATGAGCAGTTCTTC
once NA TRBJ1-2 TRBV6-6 CASSYSTGDAYGYTF TGTGCCAGCAGTTACTCGACGGGAGACGCCTATGGCTACACCTTC
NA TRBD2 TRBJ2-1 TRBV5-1 CASSLAGRSSYNEQFF TGCGCCAGCAGCTTGGCCGGGAGGAGCTCCTACAATGAGCAGTTCTTC
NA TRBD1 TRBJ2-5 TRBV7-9 CASSLAQGARETQYF TGTGCCAGCAGCTTAGCGCAGGGGGCGAGGGAGACCCAGTACTTC
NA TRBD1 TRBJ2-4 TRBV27 CASSSGQVTNIQYF TGTGCCAGCAGTTCCGGACAGGTGACGAACATTCAGTACTTC
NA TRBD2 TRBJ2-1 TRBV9 CASSEIAGGRSYNEQFF TGTGCCAGCAGCGAAATAGCGGGGGGTCGCTCCTACAATGAGCAGTTCTTC
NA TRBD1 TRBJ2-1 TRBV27 CASRPTGTGALDEQFF TGTGCCAGCAGACCGACTGGGACAGGAGCTCTCGATGAGCAGTTCTTC
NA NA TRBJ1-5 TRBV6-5 CASSYSSGSNQPQHF TGTGCCAGCAGTTACTCGAGCGGTAGCAATCAGCCCCAGCATTTT
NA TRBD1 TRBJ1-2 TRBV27 CASSLTAGQGGGYTF TGTGCCAGCAGTTTAACGGCCGGACAGGGTGGTGGCTACACCTTC
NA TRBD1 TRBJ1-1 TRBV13 CASSETGRRKTEAFF TGTGCCAGCAGCGAGACAGGGAGGAGAAAAACTGAAGCTTTCTTT
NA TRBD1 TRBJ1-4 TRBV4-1 CASSQDPTGDTSTNEKLFF TGCGCCAGCAGCCAAGATCCCACAGGGGATACCTCGACTAATGAAAAACTGTTTTTT
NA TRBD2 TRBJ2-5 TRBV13 CASSLASGEKETQYF TGTGCCAGCAGCCTGGCTAGCGGGGAAAAAGAGACCCAGTACTTC
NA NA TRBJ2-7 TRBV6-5 CASIPRFPTYEQYF TGTGCCAGCATCCCCAGGTTTCCTACCTACGAGCAGTACTTC
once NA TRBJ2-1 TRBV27 CASSKAGGTYEQFF TGTGCCAGCAGTAAGGCAGGGGGGACCTATGAGCAGTTCTTC
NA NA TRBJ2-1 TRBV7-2 CASRSNGREQFF TGTGCCAGCAGATCAAACGGCAGGGAGCAGTTCTTC
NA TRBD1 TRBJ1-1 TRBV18 CASSRNGQGGTEAFF TGTGCCAGCTCACGGAATGGACAGGGAGGGACTGAAGCTTTCTTT
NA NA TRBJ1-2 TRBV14 CASSQVPRSYGYTF TGTGCCAGCAGCCAAGTTCCTAGAAGCTATGGCTACACCTTC
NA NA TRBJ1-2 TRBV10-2 CASSEGGRGGYTF TGCGCCAGCAGTGAAGGGGGGAGGGGTGGCTACACCTTC
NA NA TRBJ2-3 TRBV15 CATSREGLWADTQYF TGTGCCACCAGCAGAGAGGGCTTATGGGCAGATACGCAGTATTTT
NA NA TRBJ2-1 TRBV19 CASSLRGSYNEQFF TGTGCCAGTAGTTTGCGGGGCTCCTACAATGAGCAGTTCTTC
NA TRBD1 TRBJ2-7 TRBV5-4 CASSQRDRVDEQYF TGTGCCAGCAGCCAAAGGGACAGGGTCGACGAGCAGTACTTC
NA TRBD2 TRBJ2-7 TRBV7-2 CASSFHGGLSYEQYF TGTGCCAGCAGCTTCCACGGGGGACTATCCTACGAGCAGTACTTC
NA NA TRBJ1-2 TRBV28 CATTGFYGYTF TGTGCCACCACCGGGTTCTATGGCTACACCTTC
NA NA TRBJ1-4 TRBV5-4 CASSLGQNEKLFF TGTGCCAGCAGCTTGGGACAGAATGAAAAACTGTTTTTT
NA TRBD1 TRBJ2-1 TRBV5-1 CASSLVAHGTGGMNGQFF TGCGCCAGCAGCTTGGTGGCCCACGGGACAGGGGGCATGAATGGGCAGTTCTTC
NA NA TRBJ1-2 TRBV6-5 CASSYDRSGGYTF TGTGCCAGCAGTTATGACAGATCCGGTGGCTACACCTTC